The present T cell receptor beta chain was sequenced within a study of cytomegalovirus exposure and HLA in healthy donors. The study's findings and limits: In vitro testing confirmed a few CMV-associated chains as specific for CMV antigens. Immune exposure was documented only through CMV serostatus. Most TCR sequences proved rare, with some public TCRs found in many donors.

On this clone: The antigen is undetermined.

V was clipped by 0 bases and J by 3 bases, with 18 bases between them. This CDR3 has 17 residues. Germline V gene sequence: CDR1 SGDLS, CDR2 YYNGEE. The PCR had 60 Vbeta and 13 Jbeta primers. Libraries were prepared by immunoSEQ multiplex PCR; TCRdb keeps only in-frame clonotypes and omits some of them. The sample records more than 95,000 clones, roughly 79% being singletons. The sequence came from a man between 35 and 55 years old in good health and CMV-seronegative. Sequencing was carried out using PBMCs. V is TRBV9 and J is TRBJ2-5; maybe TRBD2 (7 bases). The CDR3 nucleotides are TGTGCCAGCAGCGTAGGTGTAGGGGGGGGGCTTAAAGAGACCCAGTACTTC. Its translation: CASSVGVGGGLKETQYF.